The source of this T cell receptor beta chain is a study of T-cell reconstitution after alpha-beta-depleted transplantation in children. This clonotype was seen only a few times. Preparation of the TCRbeta library involved a method that used unique molecular identifiers. Via MiXCR, TCRdb re-called the PCR reads, giving one row per CDR3 protein. This table has just over 950,000 distinct CDR3 sequences, about 29% appearing once. V was trimmed by 1 base and J by 2 bases, leaving 9 bases between them. The CDR3 runs to 14 residues. The germline V gene encodes CDR1 SGHKS and CDR2 YYEKEE (reference sequence).

This material consisted of PBMCs, mostly from graft donor cells, taken 360 days after TCRalphabeta/CD19-depleted stem cell transplant. This TCR came from a boy younger than two who had a stem cell transplant for SCID, so the T cells may come from the graft donor. The V gene is TRBV5-5, the J gene TRBJ1-1; the D is unclear. CDR3 DNA: TGTGCCAGCAGCTTGACAGAATCCAACACTGAAGCTTTCTTT. Translated, it gives CASSLTESNTEAFF. Variable domain in full (rest from reference TRBV5-5 and TRBJ1-1): DAGVTQSPTHLIKTRGQQVTLRCSPISGHKSVSWYQQVLGQGPQFIFQYYEKEERGRGNFPDRFSARQFPNYSSELNVNALLLGDSALYLCASSLTESNTEAFFGQGTRLTVV.